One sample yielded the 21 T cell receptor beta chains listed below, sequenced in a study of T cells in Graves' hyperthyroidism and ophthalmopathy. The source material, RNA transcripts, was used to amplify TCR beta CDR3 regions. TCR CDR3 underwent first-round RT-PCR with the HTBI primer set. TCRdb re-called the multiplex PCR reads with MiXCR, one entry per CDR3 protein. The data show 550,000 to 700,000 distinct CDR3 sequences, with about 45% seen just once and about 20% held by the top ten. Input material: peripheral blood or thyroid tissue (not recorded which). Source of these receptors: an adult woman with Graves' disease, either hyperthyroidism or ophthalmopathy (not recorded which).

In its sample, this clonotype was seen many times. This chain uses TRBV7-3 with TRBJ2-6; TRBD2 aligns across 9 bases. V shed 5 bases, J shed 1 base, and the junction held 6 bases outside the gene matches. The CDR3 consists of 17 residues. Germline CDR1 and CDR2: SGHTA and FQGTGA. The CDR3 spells CASSPRGGASGANVLTF. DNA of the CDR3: TGTGCCAGCAGCCCGCGGGGGGGCGCTTCTGGGGCCAACGTCCTGACTTTC.

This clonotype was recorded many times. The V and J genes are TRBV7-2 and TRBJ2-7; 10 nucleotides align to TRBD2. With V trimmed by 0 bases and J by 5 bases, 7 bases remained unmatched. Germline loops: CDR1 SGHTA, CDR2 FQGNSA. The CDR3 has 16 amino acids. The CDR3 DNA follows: TGTGCCAGCAGCTTAGCTATGGCTAGCGGGAGAGACGAGCAGTACTTC. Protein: CASSLAMASGRDEQYF.

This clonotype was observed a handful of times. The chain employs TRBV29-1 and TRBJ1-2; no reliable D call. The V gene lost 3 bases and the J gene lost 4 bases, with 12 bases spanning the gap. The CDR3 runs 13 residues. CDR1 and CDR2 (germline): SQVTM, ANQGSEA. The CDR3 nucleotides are TGCAGCGTTGACTGGCCGCCAGCCTATGGCTACACCTTC. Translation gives CSVDWPPAYGYTF. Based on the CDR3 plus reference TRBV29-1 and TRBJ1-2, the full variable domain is SAVISQKPSRDICQRGTSLTIQCQVDSQVTMMFWYRQQPGQSLTLIATANQGSEATYESGFVIDKFPISRPNLTFSTLTVSNMSPEDSSIYLCSVDWPPAYGYTFGSGTRLTVV.

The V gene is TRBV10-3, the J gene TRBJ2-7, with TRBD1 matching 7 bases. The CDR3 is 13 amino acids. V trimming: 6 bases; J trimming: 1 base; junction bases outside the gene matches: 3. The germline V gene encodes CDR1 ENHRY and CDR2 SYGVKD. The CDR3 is CAIRLQGSYEQYF. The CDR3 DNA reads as TGTGCCATCAGACTACAGGGGTCCTACGAGCAGTACTTC.

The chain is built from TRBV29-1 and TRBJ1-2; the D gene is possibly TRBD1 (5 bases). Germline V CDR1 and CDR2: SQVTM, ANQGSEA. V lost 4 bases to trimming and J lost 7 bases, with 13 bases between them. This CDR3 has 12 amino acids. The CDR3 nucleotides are TGCAGCGTTGCCAGGGTGGACTCTGGCTACACCTTC. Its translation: CSVARVDSGYTF.

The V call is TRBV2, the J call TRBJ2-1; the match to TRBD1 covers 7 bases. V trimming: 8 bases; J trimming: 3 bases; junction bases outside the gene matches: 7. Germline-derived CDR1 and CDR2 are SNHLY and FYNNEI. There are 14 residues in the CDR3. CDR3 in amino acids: CASEGDRDYNEQFF. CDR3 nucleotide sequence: TGTGCCAGCGAAGGGGACAGAGACTACAATGAGCAGTTCTTC.

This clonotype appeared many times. This chain's CDR3 is CASSSSGTGELFF. CDR3 sequence (DNA): TGCGCCAGCAGCTCCTCAGGAACCGGGGAGCTGTTTTTT. The rearrangement joins TRBV5-1 to TRBJ2-2; D gene uncertain. CDR1 and CDR2 (germline): SGHRS, YFSETQ. The ends were cut back, 3 bases at V and 5 bases at J, with 8 bases in the middle. The CDR3 extends over 13 amino acids.

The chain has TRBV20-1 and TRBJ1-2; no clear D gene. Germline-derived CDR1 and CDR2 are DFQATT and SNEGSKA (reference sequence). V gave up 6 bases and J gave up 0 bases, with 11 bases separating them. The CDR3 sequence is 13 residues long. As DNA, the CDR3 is TGCAGTGCACACGCCGGGACTAACTATGGCTACACCTTC. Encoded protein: CSAHAGTNYGYTF.

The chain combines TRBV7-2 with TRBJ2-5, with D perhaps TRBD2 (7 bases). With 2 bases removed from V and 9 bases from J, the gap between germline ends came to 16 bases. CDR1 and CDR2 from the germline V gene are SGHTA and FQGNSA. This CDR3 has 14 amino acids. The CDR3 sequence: CASSLRRGPRAQYF. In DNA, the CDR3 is TGTGCCAGCAGCTTAAGGCGGGGGCCTAGGGCCCAGTACTTC.

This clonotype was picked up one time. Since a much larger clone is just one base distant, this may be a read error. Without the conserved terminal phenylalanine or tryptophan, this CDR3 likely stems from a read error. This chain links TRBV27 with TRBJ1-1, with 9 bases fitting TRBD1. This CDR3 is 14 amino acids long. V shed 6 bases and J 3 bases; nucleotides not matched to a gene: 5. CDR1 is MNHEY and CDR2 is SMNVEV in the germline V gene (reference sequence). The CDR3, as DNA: TGTGCCAGCAGGGGACAGGGCCGATACACTGAAGCTTTCCTT. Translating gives CASRGQGRYTEAFL.

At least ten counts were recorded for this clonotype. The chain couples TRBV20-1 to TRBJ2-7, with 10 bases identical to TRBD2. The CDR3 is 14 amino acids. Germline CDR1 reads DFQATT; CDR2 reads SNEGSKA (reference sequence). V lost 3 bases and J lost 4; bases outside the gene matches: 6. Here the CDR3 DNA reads TGCAGTGCTAGTCCGCTAGCGGGAGTATACGAGCAGTACTTC. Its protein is CSASPLAGVYEQYF.

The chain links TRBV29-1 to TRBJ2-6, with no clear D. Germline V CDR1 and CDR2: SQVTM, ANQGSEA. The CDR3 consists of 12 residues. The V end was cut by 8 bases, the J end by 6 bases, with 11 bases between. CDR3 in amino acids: CSYPKVANVLTF. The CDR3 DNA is TGCAGCTACCCCAAGGTGGCCAACGTCCTGACTTTC.

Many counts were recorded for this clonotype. CDR3 sequence reads: CASSWDRATYEQYF. CDR3 sequence (DNA): TGTGCCAGTAGTTGGGACAGAGCCACCTACGAGCAGTACTTC. The V and J genes are TRBV19 and TRBJ2-7, with 7 bases fitting TRBD1. Germline CDR1 LNHDA, CDR2 SQIVND (reference sequence). The CDR3 has 14 amino acids. V lost 5 bases, J lost 2 bases, and 6 bases stayed unmatched.

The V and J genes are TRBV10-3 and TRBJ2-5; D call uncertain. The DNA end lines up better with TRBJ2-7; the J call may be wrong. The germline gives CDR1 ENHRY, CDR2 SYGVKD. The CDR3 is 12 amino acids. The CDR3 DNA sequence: TGTGCCATCAGTGAGGAGGACGACGAGCAGTACTTC. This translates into CAISEEDDEQYF.

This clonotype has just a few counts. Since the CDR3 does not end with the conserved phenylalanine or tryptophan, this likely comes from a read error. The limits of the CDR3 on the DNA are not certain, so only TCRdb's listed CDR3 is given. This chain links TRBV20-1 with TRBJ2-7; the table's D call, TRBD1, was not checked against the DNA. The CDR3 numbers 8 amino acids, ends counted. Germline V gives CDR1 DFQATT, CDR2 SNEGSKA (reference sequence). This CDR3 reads CSARYLGQ.

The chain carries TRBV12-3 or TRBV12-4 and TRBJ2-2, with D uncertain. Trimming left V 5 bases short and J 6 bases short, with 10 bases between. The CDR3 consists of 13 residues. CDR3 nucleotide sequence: TGTGCCAGCAGTGCCGTTTCAGCCGGGGAGCTGTTTTTT. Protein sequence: CASSAVSAGELFF.

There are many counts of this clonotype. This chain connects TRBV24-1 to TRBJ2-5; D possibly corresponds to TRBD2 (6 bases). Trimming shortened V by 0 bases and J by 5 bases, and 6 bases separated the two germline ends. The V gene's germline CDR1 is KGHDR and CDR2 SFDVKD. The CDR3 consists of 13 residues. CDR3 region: CATSDLRGETQYF. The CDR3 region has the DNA TGTGCCACCAGTGATTTGCGGGGGGAGACCCAGTACTTC.

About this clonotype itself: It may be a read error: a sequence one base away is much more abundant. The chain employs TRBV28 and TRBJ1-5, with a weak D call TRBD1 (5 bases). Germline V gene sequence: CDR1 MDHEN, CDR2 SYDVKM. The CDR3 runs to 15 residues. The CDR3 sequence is CAGSYIGHSNQPQHF. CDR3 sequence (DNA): TGTGCCGGCAGTTACATTGGACATAGCAATCAGCCCCAGCATTTT. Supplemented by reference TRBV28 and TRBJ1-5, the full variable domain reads DVKVTQSSRYLVKRTGEKVFLECVQDMDHENMFWYRQDPGLGLRLIYFSYDVKMKEKGDIPEGYSVSREKKERFSLILESASTNQTSMYLCAGSYIGHSNQPQHFGDGTRLSIL.

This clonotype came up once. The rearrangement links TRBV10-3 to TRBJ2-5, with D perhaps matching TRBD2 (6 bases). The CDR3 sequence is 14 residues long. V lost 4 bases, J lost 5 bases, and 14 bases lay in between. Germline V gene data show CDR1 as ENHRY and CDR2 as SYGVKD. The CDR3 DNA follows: TGTGCCATCAGTGCGGGAGAGGGGATGGAGACCCAGTACTTC. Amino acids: CAISAGEGMETQYF.

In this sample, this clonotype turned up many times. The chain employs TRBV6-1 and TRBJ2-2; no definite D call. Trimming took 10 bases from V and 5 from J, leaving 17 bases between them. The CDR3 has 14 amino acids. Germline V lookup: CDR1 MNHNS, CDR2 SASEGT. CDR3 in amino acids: CATRRGPETGELFF. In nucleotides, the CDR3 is TGTGCCACCCGCCGTGGACCCGAAACCGGGGAGCTGTTTTTT.

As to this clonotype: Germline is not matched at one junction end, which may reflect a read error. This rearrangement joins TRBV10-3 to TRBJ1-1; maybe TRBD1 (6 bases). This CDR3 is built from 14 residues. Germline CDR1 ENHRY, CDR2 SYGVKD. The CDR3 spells CAVSVGGSNTEASF. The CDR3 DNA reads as TGTGCCGTCAGTGTGGGGGGCTCGAACACTGAAGCTTCCTTT.